These 14 T cell receptor beta chains originate from one sample sequenced in a study of beta chain features in type 1 diabetes. Findings and limits, study-wide: The study found moderately but significantly shorter TCRB CDR3s in all four CD4+ subsets of Type 1 diabetes patients.

As every portion of the isolated RNA was reverse transcribed, the sequencing read expressed TCRB transcripts. TCRdb's copy holds only in-frame clones and misses some; the assay was immunoSEQ multiplex PCR. Of approximately 730,000 clones detected, around 15% appear once; the ten largest clones hold approximately 0.021%. These receptors' antigens are unknown. What was sequenced was naive CD4+ T cells from blood. These receptors were taken from a man aged 18 to 29 with type 1 diabetes.

This clone was counted between two and nine times. V and J are TRBV2 and TRBJ1-3; D is unresolved. CDR3 length: 15 amino acids. V dropped 4 bases and J dropped 0 bases, with 10 bases sitting between them. Germline V gene data show CDR1 as SNHLY and CDR2 as FYNNEI. The CDR3 bases are TGTGCCAGCAGTGTGGACCGAAGCTCTGGAAACACCATATATTTT. Encoded protein: CASSVDRSSGNTIYF.

The chain uses TRBV27 and TRBJ1-5; a possible D gene is TRBD1 (6 bases). V was clipped by 6 bases and J by 6 bases, with 18 bases between them. The germline CDR1 and CDR2 sequences are MNHEY and SMNVEV (reference sequence). The CDR3 length is 15 residues. The CDR3 bases are TGTGCCAGCAGCTTTTCCGGAGGGGGAAGTCAGCCCCAGCATTTT. Translating it yields CASSFSGGGSQPQHF.

This clone was recorded a few times. This chain uses TRBV12-2 with TRBJ1-2; no DNA check was done on the table's D call, TRBD1. TRBV12-2 is marked as a pseudogene. This CDR3 spans 17 amino acids. DNA for the CDR3: TGTGCAAGTCGCTTAGCGTGGGTCCCCCAGGTTGGCTATGGCTACACCTTC. This gives the protein CASRLAWVPQVGYGYTF.

This clone has more than one count but fewer than ten. The rearrangement uses TRBV18 and TRBJ2-3, with no clear D. V was shortened by 3 bases and J by 6 bases, with 7 bases between the two germline ends. CDR3 length: 12 amino acids. Per germline, CDR1 KGHSH and CDR2 LQKENI. In DNA, the CDR3 is TGTGCCAGCTCACCGCAGGTGGATACGCAGTATTTT. Translation gives CASSPQVDTQYF.

The J gene is TRBJ2-5, the V gene TRBV5-4, with a weak D call TRBD2 (5 bases). Trimming removed 1 base from V and 5 bases from J, with 21 bases in between. Germline CDR1 reads SGHNT; CDR2 reads YYREEE (reference sequence). The length of the CDR3 is 17 residues. In DNA form, the CDR3 reads TGTGCCAGCAGCTTGACCCGAGGTAGCGCCGATGGGGAGACCCAGTACTTC. Residues: CASSLTRGSADGETQYF.

The gene calls are TRBV11-3 and TRBJ2-2; the match to TRBD2 covers 8 bases. Unmatched junction bases numbered 5, after V lost 2 bases and J lost 6 bases. The CDR3 sequence is 15 residues long. Germline V gene sequence: CDR1 SGHNT, CDR2 YENEEA. The CDR3 DNA sequence: TGTGCCAGCAGCTTAACCGGACTAGCATCCGGGGAGCTGTTTTTT. This gives the protein CASSLTGLASGELFF.

This clone showed up just a few times. V gene TRBV28 combines with J gene TRBJ2-7; D is undetermined. The CDR3 sequence is 12 residues long. From germline, CDR1 is MDHEN and CDR2 SYDVKM. Between the trimmed V and J ends, which lost 6 bases and 6 bases, there was a span of 12 bases. The CDR3 DNA sequence: TGTGCCAGCAGCTTTATTCCCCCCGAGCAGTACTTC. As protein: CASSFIPPEQYF.

The chain joins TRBV6-5 to TRBJ2-1, with a weak D call TRBD2 (5 bases). The germline CDR1 and CDR2 sequences are MNHEY and SVGAGI. This CDR3 is built from 11 residues. Trimming cost V 7 bases and J 5 bases, with 6 bases left between them. This chain's CDR3 is CASIGNNEQFF. CDR3 DNA sequence: TGTGCCAGCATCGGGAACAATGAGCAGTTCTTC.

This clone was counted a few times. The chain recombines TRBV20-1 with TRBJ1-6, with a weak D call TRBD1 (6 bases). Germline-derived CDR1 and CDR2 are DFQATT and SNEGSKA (reference sequence). The CDR3 sequence is 10 residues long. V gave up 8 bases and J gave up 9 bases, with 8 bases separating them. CDR3 loop: CSTGTSPLHF. Here the CDR3 DNA reads TGCAGTACAGGGACTTCACCCCTCCACTTT.

The chain links TRBV29-1 to TRBJ2-5; 9 nucleotides line up with TRBD2. CDR1 is SQVTM and CDR2 is ANQGSEA in the germline V gene. V lost 7 bases, J lost 2 bases, and 11 bases stayed unmatched. This CDR3 is built from 15 residues. The CDR3 DNA reads TGCAGCGCCGCCGTGAGCGGGGGGCCACAAGAGACCCAGTACTTC. Its protein product is CSAAVSGGPQETQYF.

V is TRBV19 and J is TRBJ2-1; 8 nucleotides agree with TRBD2. Germline CDR1 reads LNHDA; CDR2 reads SQIVND (reference sequence). The CDR3 length is 15 residues. The trim removed 3 bases at V and 4 bases at J, leaving 5 bases unmatched. In DNA form, the CDR3 reads TGTGCCAGTAGTATTCAACTAGCGGAGTACAATGAGCAGTTCTTC. Amino acid sequence: CASSIQLAEYNEQFF.

This clone was seen a few times. The chain has TRBV5-4 and TRBJ2-1, with D possibly matching TRBD2 (5 bases). V lost 0 bases, J lost 5 bases, and 6 bases lay in between. The CDR3 runs 13 residues. Germline V CDR1 and CDR2: SGHNT, YYREEE (reference sequence). CDR3 bases: TGTGCCAGCAGCTTGGCCGGGAACAATGAGCAGTTCTTC. Translation gives CASSLAGNNEQFF.

This chain joins TRBV9 and TRBJ2-1; D ambiguous. Between the trimmed V and J ends, which lost 4 bases and 1 base, there was a span of 12 bases. Germline lookup yields CDR1 SGDLS and CDR2 YYNGEE. This CDR3 has 15 residues. As DNA, the CDR3 is TGTGCCAGCAGCCGTCTAGACACGTCCTACAATGAGCAGTTCTTC. Translated: CASSRLDTSYNEQFF.

The genes are TRBV30 and TRBJ1-3; tentatively, D is TRBD1 (5 bases). Germline lookup yields CDR1 GTSNPN and CDR2 SVGIG (reference sequence). V lost 5 bases and J lost 2, with 13 bases in between. The length of the CDR3 is 14 residues. The CDR3 region is CAWGAGDPGNTIYF. The DNA for the CDR3 is TGTGCCTGGGGAGCGGGGGATCCTGGAAACACCATATATTTT. Full variable domain (outside the CDR3, taken from reference TRBV30 and TRBJ1-3): SQTIHQWPATLVQPVGSPLSLECTVEGTSNPNLYWYRQAAGRGLQLLFYSVGIGQISSEVPQNLSASRPQDRQFILSSKKLLLSDSGFYLCAWGAGDPGNTIYFGEGSWLTVV.